The 30 T cell receptor beta chains below come from one sample, sequenced in a study of blood T cell repertoires in COVID-19. Using immunoSEQ multiplex PCR, the repertoire was profiled, and TCRdb retains in-frame clones only, with some absent. The sample lists 300,000 to 450,000 clones; over 75% were seen once. Input material: PBMCs or T cells enriched from blood (not recorded which). The origin of the receptors is a man aged 25-40 years who had recovered from COVID-19.

This rearrangement joins TRBV27 to TRBJ2-5, with D tentatively TRBD2 (7 bases). Looked up from germline, CDR1 is MNHEY and CDR2 is SMNVEV (reference sequence). The ends were cut back, 5 bases at V and 5 bases at J, with 18 bases in the middle. The length of the CDR3 is 15 residues. For the CDR3, the DNA is TGTGCCAGCAGTCCGGGGGGCGATTTTTCGGAGACCCAGTACTTC. Translated, it gives CASSPGGDFSETQYF.

The chain links TRBV7-2 to TRBJ2-3; no reliable D call. CDR1 is SGHTA and CDR2 is FQGNSA in the germline V gene. Between the trimmed V and J ends, which lost 6 bases and 4 bases, there was a span of 8 bases. The CDR3 spans 12 residues. CDR3 in DNA: TGTGCCAGCAGGGTCGGTTCAGATACGCAGTATTTT. Translating gives CASRVGSDTQYF.

This rearrangement joins TRBV6-5 to TRBJ1-1; D unclear. The V gene's germline CDR1 is MNHEY and CDR2 SVGAGI. The CDR3 totals 13 residues. The germline V and J ends were trimmed by 3 bases and 3 bases, with 8 bases remaining between them. CDR3 sequence: CASSYRRHTEAFF. The DNA of the CDR3 is TGTGCCAGCAGTTATAGGAGGCACACTGAAGCTTTCTTT.

The CDR3 protein is CASSPPIGGTEAFF. CDR3 DNA: TGTGCCAGCTCACCACCGATAGGGGGCACTGAAGCTTTCTTT. The chain links TRBV18 to TRBJ1-1; D is perhaps TRBD1 (6 bases). The CDR3 is 14 residues long. V lost 0 bases to trimming and J lost 4 bases, with 9 bases between them. Germline lookup yields CDR1 KGHSH and CDR2 LQKENI. Using reference TRBV18 and TRBJ1-1 for the parts outside the CDR3, the full variable domain is NAGVMQNPRHLVRRRGQEARLRCSPMKGHSHVYWYRQLPEEGLKFMVYLQKENIIDESGMPKERFSAEFPKEGPSILRIQQVVRGDSAAYFCASSPPIGGTEAFFGQGTRLTVV.

This clone was counted between two and nine times. The chain combines TRBV5-6 with TRBJ2-3; 9 nucleotides agree with TRBD1. Germline assignment: CDR1 SGHDT and CDR2 YYEEEE. The length of the CDR3 is 15 residues. Unmatched junction bases numbered 2, after V lost 0 bases and J lost 3 bases. The CDR3 sequence is CASSLGDRVTDTQYF. As DNA, the CDR3 is TGTGCCAGCAGCTTGGGGGACAGGGTAACAGATACGCAGTATTTT. Full variable domain (remainder filled in from reference TRBV5-6 and TRBJ2-3): DAGVTQSPTHLIKTRGQQVTLRCSPKSGHDTVSWYQQALGQGPQFIFQYYEEEERQRGNFPDRFSGHQFPNYSSELNVNALLLGDSALYLCASSLGDRVTDTQYFGPGTRLTVL.

The genes are TRBV6-2 or TRBV6-3 and TRBJ1-2; weak D call: TRBD1 (5 bases). Trimming took 7 bases from V and 8 from J, leaving 17 bases between them. The length of the CDR3 is 13 residues. In germline, CDR1 is MNHEY, CDR2 SVGEGT. Written as DNA, the CDR3 is TGTGCCAGCACCCCCAAACTACCAGGGGGCTACACCTTC. Amino acid sequence: CASTPKLPGGYTF.

The J gene is TRBJ2-2, the V gene TRBV29-1, with D tentatively TRBD2 (6 bases). Looked up from germline, CDR1 is SQVTM and CDR2 is ANQGSEA. V lost 6 bases, J lost 6 bases, and 8 bases lay in between. The CDR3 extends over 11 amino acids. CDR3 nucleotide sequence: TGCAGCGTCGGGGGTCCCGGGGAGCTGTTTTTT. Its protein is CSVGGPGELFF.

V usage is TRBV6-5 and J usage is TRBJ1-4; D not certain. V was cut by 6 bases and J by 10 bases, with 9 bases left in between. The CDR3 is made up of 11 amino acids. CDR1 is MNHEY and CDR2 is SVGAGI in the germline V gene. CDR3 nucleotides: TGTGCCAGCAGACTCGATCGAAAACTGTTTTTT. This codes for CASRLDRKLFF.

The V gene is TRBV3-1 (or the pseudogene TRBV3-2), the J gene TRBJ2-5; 7 bases align to TRBD1. V trimming: 4 bases; J trimming: 3 bases; junction bases outside the gene matches: 8. CDR3 length: 15 amino acids. CDR1 and CDR2 (germline): LGHDT, YNNKEL (reference sequence). The CDR3 DNA is TGTGCCAGCAGCCGGGACAGCCTATCCAAAGAGACCCAGTACTTC. Protein product: CASSRDSLSKETQYF.

This chain uses TRBV2 with TRBJ2-3; D possibly corresponds to TRBD1 (5 bases). Germline-derived CDR1 and CDR2 are SNHLY and FYNNEI. The CDR3 consists of 15 residues. V lost 3 bases and J lost 6, with 16 bases in between. The CDR3 loop is CASSDLGAGGDTQYF. CDR3 bases: TGTGCCAGCAGTGATTTAGGGGCAGGTGGTGATACGCAGTATTTT.

This clone was observed a few times. The chain is built from TRBV29-1 and TRBJ2-7, with 8 bases aligning to TRBD2. This CDR3 spans 18 amino acids. Per germline, CDR1 SQVTM and CDR2 ANQGSEA. J was trimmed by 1 base and V by 4 bases; bases with no gene match: 18. CDR3 loop: CSVVLLISQRGISYEQYF. The DNA of the CDR3 is TGCAGCGTTGTGCTTTTGATTAGTCAGCGGGGGATTTCCTACGAGCAGTACTTC.

In DNA form, the CDR3 reads TGTGCCAGCAGCTTAGGGGACAGGGGGCGGCCAGATACGCAGTATTTT. This codes for CASSLGDRGRPDTQYF. This chain uses TRBV11-3 with TRBJ2-3; 12 nucleotides line up with TRBD1. The CDR3 sequence is 16 residues long. Germline V gene data show CDR1 as SGHNT and CDR2 as YENEEA. The V gene end was trimmed by 1 base and the J gene end by 4 bases; junction bases not matched to a gene: 3.

CDR3 DNA sequence: TGTGCCAGCAGCCAAAGGGGGGGCGGTATTGGTGGCTACACCTTC. Encoded protein: CASSQRGGGIGGYTF. The gene calls are TRBV7-2 and TRBJ1-2; TRBD1 might be the D (6 bases). Germline V gene lookup returns CDR1 SGHTA and CDR2 FQGNSA. This CDR3 contains 15 residues. Trimming left V 5 bases short and J 7 bases short, with 20 bases between.

This chain links TRBV2 with TRBJ2-1; perhaps TRBD1 as D (6 bases). The germline V and J ends were trimmed by 8 bases and 1 base, with 9 bases remaining between them. The CDR3 has 13 residues. The V gene's germline CDR1 is SNHLY and CDR2 FYNNEI. CDR3 loop: CASGGESYNEQFF. The CDR3 coding sequence is TGTGCCAGCGGGGGCGAGTCCTACAATGAGCAGTTCTTC.

V is TRBV5-8 and J is TRBJ1-1, with TRBD1 as a possible D gene (6 bases). V was trimmed by 2 bases and J by 11 bases, leaving 13 bases between them. This CDR3 spans 12 amino acids. Germline-derived CDR1 and CDR2 are SGHTS and YDEGEE. The CDR3 spells CASSFGNRAAFF. DNA of the CDR3: TGTGCCAGCAGCTTCGGGAACAGGGCGGCTTTCTTT.

V usage is TRBV15 and J usage is TRBJ1-2, with 10 bases identical to TRBD1. The CDR3 spans 15 residues. Germline-derived CDR1 and CDR2 are LNHNV and YYDKDF (reference sequence). With 4 bases clipped from V and 4 bases from J, the junction kept 6 bases outside the gene matches. The CDR3 region is CATSKDRGLFYGYTF. CDR3 nucleotides: TGTGCCACCAGCAAAGACAGGGGGCTTTTCTATGGCTACACCTTC. The variable domain in full, with the rest retrieved from reference TRBV15 and TRBJ1-2, is DAMVIQNPRYQVTQFGKPVTLSCSQTLNHNVMYWYQQKSSQAPKLLFHYYDKDFNNEADTPDNFQSRRPNTSFCFLDIRSPGLGDTAMYLCATSKDRGLFYGYTFGSGTRLTVV.

The rearrangement uses TRBV25-1 and TRBJ1-1; maybe TRBD1 (5 bases). Trimming removed 4 bases at V and 1 base at J, with 13 bases between. Per germline, CDR1 MGHDK and CDR2 SYGVNS. The CDR3 contains 15 residues. This CDR3 reads CASSGSRGGNTEAFF. In DNA, the CDR3 is TGTGCCAGCAGTGGCAGTAGGGGAGGGAACACTGAAGCTTTCTTT.

The rearrangement joins TRBV3-1 (or the pseudogene TRBV3-2) to TRBJ2-7, with 8 bases identical to TRBD2. The length of the CDR3 is 15 residues. V lost 1 base, J lost 4 bases, and 6 bases stayed unmatched. CDR1 and CDR2 from the germline V gene are LGHDT and YNNKEL (reference sequence). Here the CDR3 reads CASSQVSGGVYEQYF. The CDR3 DNA sequence: TGTGCCAGCAGCCAAGTCTCGGGGGGGGTTTACGAGCAGTACTTC.

This chain uses TRBV4-2 with TRBJ2-7; 9 bases map to TRBD2. The CDR3 runs 15 residues. Germline V gene data show CDR1 as LGHNA and CDR2 as YNFKEQ. V lost 1 base and J lost 6; bases outside the gene matches: 7. Here the CDR3 reads CASSQGSSGGSEQYF. CDR3 nucleotide sequence: TGTGCCAGCAGCCAAGGGAGTAGCGGGGGTTCCGAGCAGTACTTC.

This sequence joins TRBV5-1 and TRBJ2-4; tentative D call: TRBD2 (5 bases). The length of the CDR3 is 17 residues. Per germline, CDR1 SGHRS and CDR2 YFSETQ. V lost 0 bases and J 0 bases, leaving 13 bases between the germline ends. CDR3 loop: CASSLVGGDLAKNIQYF. The CDR3 DNA is TGCGCCAGCAGCTTGGTTGGAGGTGATCTAGCCAAAAACATTCAGTACTTC.

CDR3 sequence reads: CASSQVAGGNIQYF. Written as DNA, the CDR3 is TGCGCCAGCAGCCAAGTTGCGGGTGGGAACATTCAGTACTTC. The genes are TRBV4-1 and TRBJ2-4; tentative D call: TRBD2 (5 bases). Germline V lookup: CDR1 MGHRA, CDR2 YSYEKL. This CDR3 has 14 amino acids. V lost 1 base and J lost 7, with 11 bases in between.

The chain combines TRBV23-1 with TRBJ1-1, with D possibly matching TRBD1 (5 bases). Being an ORF, TRBV23-1 has a function that is uncertain. The CDR3 covers 14 residues. The V end lost 11 bases, the J end lost 11 bases, and 27 bases lay between the germline ends. The CDR3 bases are TGCGCCCTCACGCTACTACCGGGCCTTCGGGGGGCTTTCTTT. Translated, it gives CALTLLPGLRGAFF.

In DNA form, the CDR3 reads TGTGCCAGCAGCCCGGGGGACCTTGAGGTCCGGATCTCCGGGGAGCTGTTTTTT. It translates to CASSPGDLEVRISGELFF. The rearrangement uses TRBV7-9 and TRBJ2-2; a possible D gene is TRBD2 (6 bases). The germline gives CDR1 SEHNR, CDR2 FQNEAQ (reference sequence). The CDR3 extends over 18 amino acids. V was cut by 5 bases and J by 6 bases, with 25 bases left in between.

The gene calls are TRBV3-1 (or the pseudogene TRBV3-2) and TRBJ2-3; 7 bases agree with TRBD2. CDR3 size: 15 residues. The V segment lost 4 bases and the J segment 1 base; nucleotides outside the gene matches: 5. Germline CDR1 reads LGHDT; CDR2 reads YNNKEL (reference sequence). Here the CDR3 DNA reads TGTGCCAGCAGCCTAGGACTAGTTCGCACAGATACGCAGTATTTT. Protein: CASSLGLVRTDTQYF.

This clone appeared once. J is TRBJ1-2 and V is TRBV7-9; maybe TRBD1 (5 bases). The germline V and J ends were trimmed by 1 base and 2 bases, with 11 bases remaining between them. Germline assignment: CDR1 SEHNR and CDR2 FQNEAQ (reference sequence). The CDR3 length is 15 residues. Written as DNA, the CDR3 is TGTGCCAGCAGCTTAGGGAACAGGCGGAACTATGGCTACACCTTC. Residues: CASSLGNRRNYGYTF.

This sequence joins TRBV2 and TRBJ1-1, with D possibly matching TRBD1 (6 bases). The germline gives CDR1 SNHLY, CDR2 FYNNEI. V was clipped by 6 bases and J by 1 base, with 12 bases between them. This CDR3 is 14 amino acids long. CDR3: CASSSQGRNTEAFF. The CDR3 DNA is TGTGCCAGCAGCTCACAGGGCCGGAACACTGAAGCTTTCTTT. The variable domain in full, with the rest retrieved from reference TRBV2 and TRBJ1-1, is EPEVTQTPSHQVTQMGQEVILRCVPISNHLYFYWYRQILGQKVEFLVSFYNNEISEKSEIFDDQFSVERPDGSNFTLKIRSTKLEDSAMYFCASSSQGRNTEAFFGQGTRLTVV.

J is TRBJ1-1 and V is TRBV10-2; TRBD1 aligns across 7 bases. With 6 bases clipped from V and 0 bases from J, the junction kept 4 bases outside the gene matches. Germline values: CDR1 WSHSY, CDR2 SAAADI. The CDR3 contains 14 residues. CDR3 nucleotides: TGCGCCAGCAGACAGGGGTCCGTGAACACTGAAGCTTTCTTT. It translates to CASRQGSVNTEAFF.

The chain carries TRBV4-1 and TRBJ1-1; a possible D gene is TRBD1 (6 bases). The V and J ends lost 0 bases and 3 bases respectively, with 23 bases between them. Germline V lookup: CDR1 MGHRA, CDR2 YSYEKL. There are 19 residues in the CDR3. CDR3 coding DNA: TGCGCCAGCAGCCAAGAGAAGGGGCAGGGGCCTTTAGAGTACACTGAAGCTTTCTTT. As protein: CASSQEKGQGPLEYTEAFF.

J is TRBJ2-1 and V is TRBV4-1; D is uncertain. V shed 2 bases and J shed 6 bases, with 17 bases lying between them. The CDR3 totals 16 residues. Germline-derived CDR1 and CDR2 are MGHRA and YSYEKL. CDR3 amino acids: CASSQIARSPSNEQFF. The CDR3 coding sequence is TGCGCCAGCAGCCAAATCGCTAGGTCTCCCTCCAATGAGCAGTTCTTC.

This chain uses TRBV19 with TRBJ2-5; maybe TRBD2 (5 bases). The ends were cut back, 8 bases at V and 7 bases at J, with 14 bases in the middle. The CDR3 length is 12 residues. In germline, CDR1 is LNHDA, CDR2 SQIVND (reference sequence). The CDR3 coding sequence is TGTGCCAGTTGGAAGGGTGAGGGGACCCAGTACTTC. It codes for CASWKGEGTQYF.